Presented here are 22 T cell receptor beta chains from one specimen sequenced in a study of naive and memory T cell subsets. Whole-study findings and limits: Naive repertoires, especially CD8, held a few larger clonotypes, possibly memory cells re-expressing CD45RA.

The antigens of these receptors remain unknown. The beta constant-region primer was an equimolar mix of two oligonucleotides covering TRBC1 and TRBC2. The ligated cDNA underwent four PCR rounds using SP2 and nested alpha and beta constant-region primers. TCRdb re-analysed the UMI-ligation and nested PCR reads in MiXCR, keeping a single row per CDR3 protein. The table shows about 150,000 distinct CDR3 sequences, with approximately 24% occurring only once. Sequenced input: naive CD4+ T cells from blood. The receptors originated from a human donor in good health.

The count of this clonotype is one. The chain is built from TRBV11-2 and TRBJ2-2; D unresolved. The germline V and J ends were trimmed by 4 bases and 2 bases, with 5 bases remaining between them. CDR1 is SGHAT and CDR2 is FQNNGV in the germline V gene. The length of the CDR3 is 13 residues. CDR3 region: CASSSRNTGELFF. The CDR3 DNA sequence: TGTGCCAGCAGCTCTAGAAACACCGGGGAGCTGTTTTTT.

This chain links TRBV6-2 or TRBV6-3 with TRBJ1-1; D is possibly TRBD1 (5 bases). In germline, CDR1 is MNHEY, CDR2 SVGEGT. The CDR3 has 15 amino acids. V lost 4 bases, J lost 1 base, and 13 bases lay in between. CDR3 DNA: TGTGCCAGCAGTTTTAGGCGGACAAAGAACACTGAAGCTTTCTTT. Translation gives CASSFRRTKNTEAFF.

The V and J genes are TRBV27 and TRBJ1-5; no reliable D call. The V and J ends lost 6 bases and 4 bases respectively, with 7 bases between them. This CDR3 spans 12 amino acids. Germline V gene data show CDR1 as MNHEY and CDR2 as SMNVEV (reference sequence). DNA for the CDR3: TGTGCCAGCAGAACAAGTAATCAGCCCCAGCATTTT. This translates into CASRTSNQPQHF.

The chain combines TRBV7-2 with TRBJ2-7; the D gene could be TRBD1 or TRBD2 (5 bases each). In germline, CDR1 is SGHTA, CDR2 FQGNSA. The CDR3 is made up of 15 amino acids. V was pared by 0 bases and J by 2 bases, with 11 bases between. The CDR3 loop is CASSLALRGAYEQYF. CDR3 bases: TGTGCCAGCAGCTTAGCGCTAAGGGGAGCCTACGAGCAGTACTTC.

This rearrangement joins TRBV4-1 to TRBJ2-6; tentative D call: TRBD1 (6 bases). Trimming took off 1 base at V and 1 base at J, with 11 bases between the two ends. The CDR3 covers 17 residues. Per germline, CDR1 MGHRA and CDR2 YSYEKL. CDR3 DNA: TGCGCCAGCAGCCAAGCTCAACAGGGTTCTGGGGCCAACGTCCTGACTTTC. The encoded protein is CASSQAQQGSGANVLTF.

The CDR3 loop is CASSLWGGQGLAGYTF. The DNA for the CDR3 is TGTGCCAGCAGCTTATGGGGCGGACAGGGCCTCGCTGGCTACACCTTC. The rearrangement links TRBV7-9 to TRBJ1-2; 8 bases map to TRBD1. The germline gives CDR1 SEHNR, CDR2 FQNEAQ (reference sequence). The trim removed 2 bases at V and 7 bases at J, leaving 12 bases unmatched. This CDR3 spans 16 amino acids.

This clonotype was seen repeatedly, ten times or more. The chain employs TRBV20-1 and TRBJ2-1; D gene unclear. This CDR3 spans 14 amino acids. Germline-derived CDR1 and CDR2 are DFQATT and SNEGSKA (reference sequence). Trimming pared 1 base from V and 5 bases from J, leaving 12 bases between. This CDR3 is CSARGLLTNNEQFF. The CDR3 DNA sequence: TGCAGTGCTAGAGGGCTACTTACCAACAATGAGCAGTTCTTC.

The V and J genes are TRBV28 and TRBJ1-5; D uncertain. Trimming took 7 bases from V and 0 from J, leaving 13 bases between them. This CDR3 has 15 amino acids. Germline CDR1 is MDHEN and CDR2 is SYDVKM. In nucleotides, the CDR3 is TGTGCCAGCATCAGGTTTGCTTATAGCAATCAGCCCCAGCATTTT. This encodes CASIRFAYSNQPQHF. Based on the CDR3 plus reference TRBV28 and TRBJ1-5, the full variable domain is DVKVTQSSRYLVKRTGEKVFLECVQDMDHENMFWYRQDPGLGLRLIYFSYDVKMKEKGDIPEGYSVSREKKERFSLILESASTNQTSMYLCASIRFAYSNQPQHFGDGTRLSIL.

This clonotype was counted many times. Here the CDR3 DNA reads TGTGCCAGCAGCTTAGTTTGGGGTAAAACCTACGAGCAGTACTTC. As protein: CASSLVWGKTYEQYF. V and J are TRBV11-2 and TRBJ2-7; no reliable D call. Trimming left V 1 base short and J 2 bases short, with 12 bases between. The CDR3 loop spans 15 amino acids. Germline V gene data show CDR1 as SGHAT and CDR2 as FQNNGV.

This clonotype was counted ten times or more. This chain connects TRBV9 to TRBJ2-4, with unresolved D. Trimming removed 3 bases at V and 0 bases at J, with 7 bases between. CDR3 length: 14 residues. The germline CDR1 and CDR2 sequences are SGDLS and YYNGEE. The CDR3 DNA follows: TGTGCCAGCAGCGACGACCGAGCCAAAAACATTCAGTACTTC. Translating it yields CASSDDRAKNIQYF.

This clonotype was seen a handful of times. As DNA, the CDR3 is TGTGCCAGCAGTTTAAGACAGGGCGGCAATCAGCCCCAGCATTTT. This sequence encodes CASSLRQGGNQPQHF. V is TRBV28 and J is TRBJ1-5, with TRBD1 identical over 7 bases. Germline values: CDR1 MDHEN, CDR2 SYDVKM. The CDR3 is made up of 15 amino acids. Trimming removed 2 bases from V and 2 bases from J; junction bases left unmatched: 3. Looking up the rest from reference TRBV28 and TRBJ1-5 gives the full variable domain: DVKVTQSSRYLVKRTGEKVFLECVQDMDHENMFWYRQDPGLGLRLIYFSYDVKMKEKGDIPEGYSVSREKKERFSLILESASTNQTSMYLCASSLRQGGNQPQHFGDGTRLSIL.

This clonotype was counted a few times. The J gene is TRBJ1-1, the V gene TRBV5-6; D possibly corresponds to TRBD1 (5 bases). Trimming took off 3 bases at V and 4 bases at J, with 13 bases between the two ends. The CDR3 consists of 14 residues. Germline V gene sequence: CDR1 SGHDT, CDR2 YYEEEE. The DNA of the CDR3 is TGTGCCAGCAGCTCAACAGGTGCCGGCACTGAAGCTTTCTTT. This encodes CASSSTGAGTEAFF.

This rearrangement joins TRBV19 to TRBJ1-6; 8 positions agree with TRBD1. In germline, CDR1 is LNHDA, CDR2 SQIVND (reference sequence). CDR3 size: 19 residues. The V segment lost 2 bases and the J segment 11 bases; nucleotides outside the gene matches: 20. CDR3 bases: TGTGCCAGTAGTATACATGATACAGGGGGGCGCCTAGGAAGAGCACCCCTCCACTTT. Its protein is CASSIHDTGGRLGRAPLHF.

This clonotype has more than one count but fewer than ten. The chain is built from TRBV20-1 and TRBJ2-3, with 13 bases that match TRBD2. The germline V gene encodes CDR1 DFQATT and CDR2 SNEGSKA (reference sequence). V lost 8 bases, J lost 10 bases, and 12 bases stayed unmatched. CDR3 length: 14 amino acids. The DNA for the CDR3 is TGCAGTAAAGGACTAGCGGGAGTGGGTAGTGCGCAGTATTTT. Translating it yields CSKGLAGVGSAQYF.

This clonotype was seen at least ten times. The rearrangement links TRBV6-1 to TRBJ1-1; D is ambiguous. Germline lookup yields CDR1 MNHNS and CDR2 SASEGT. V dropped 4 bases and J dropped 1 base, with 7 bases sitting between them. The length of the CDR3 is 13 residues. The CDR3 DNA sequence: TGTGCCAGCAGTGCCGGGAGGAACACTGAAGCTTTCTTT. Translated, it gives CASSAGRNTEAFF.

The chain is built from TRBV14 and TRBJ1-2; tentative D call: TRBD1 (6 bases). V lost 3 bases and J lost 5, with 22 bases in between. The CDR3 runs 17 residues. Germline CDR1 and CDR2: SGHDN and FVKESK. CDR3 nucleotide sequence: TGTGCCAGCAGCCATGGCGGGACATATGATTCGGGGTATGGCTACACCTTC. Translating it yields CASSHGGTYDSGYGYTF.

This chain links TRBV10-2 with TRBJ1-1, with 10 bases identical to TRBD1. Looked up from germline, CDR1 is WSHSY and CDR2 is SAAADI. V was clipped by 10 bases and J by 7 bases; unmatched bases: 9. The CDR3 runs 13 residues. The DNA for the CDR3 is TGCGCCATTAGACAGGGGGCCCCCTATGAAGCTTTCTTT. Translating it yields CAIRQGAPYEAFF.

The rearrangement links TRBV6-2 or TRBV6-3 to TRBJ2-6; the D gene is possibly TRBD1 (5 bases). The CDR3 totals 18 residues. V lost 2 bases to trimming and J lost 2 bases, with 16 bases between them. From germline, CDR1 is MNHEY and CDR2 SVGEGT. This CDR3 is CASSYRWGQGTGANVLTF. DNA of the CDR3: TGTGCCAGCAGTTACCGTTGGGGCCAAGGTACTGGGGCCAACGTCCTGACTTTC.

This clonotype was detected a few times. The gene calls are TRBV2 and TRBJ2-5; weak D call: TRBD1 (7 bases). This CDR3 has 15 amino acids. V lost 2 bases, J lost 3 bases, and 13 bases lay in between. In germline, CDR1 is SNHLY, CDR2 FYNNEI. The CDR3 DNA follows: TGTGCCAGCAGTGAAACACCCAGGGGGGAAGAGACCCAGTACTTC. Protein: CASSETPRGEETQYF.

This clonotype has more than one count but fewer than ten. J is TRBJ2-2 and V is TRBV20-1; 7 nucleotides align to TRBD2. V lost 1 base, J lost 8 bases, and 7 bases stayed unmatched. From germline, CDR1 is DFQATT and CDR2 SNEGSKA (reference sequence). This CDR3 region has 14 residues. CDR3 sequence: CSARGLAAAGELFF. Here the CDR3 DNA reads TGCAGTGCTAGAGGTCTAGCGGCCGCAGGGGAGCTGTTTTTT.

The CDR3 region is CSAGGGYEQYF. CDR3 DNA sequence: TGCAGCGCTGGAGGGGGATACGAGCAGTACTTC. The chain recombines TRBV29-1 with TRBJ2-7, with D perhaps assigned TRBD1 or TRBD2 (6 bases each). The germline V and J ends were trimmed by 7 bases and 4 bases, with 11 bases remaining between them. Germline assignment: CDR1 SQVTM and CDR2 ANQGSEA. CDR3 length: 11 amino acids.

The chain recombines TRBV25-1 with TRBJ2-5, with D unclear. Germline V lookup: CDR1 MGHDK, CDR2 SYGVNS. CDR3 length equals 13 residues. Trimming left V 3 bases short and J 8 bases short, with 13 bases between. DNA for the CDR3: TGTGCCAGCAGTGACCCCCCCGCCCTTACCCAGTACTTC. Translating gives CASSDPPALTQYF.